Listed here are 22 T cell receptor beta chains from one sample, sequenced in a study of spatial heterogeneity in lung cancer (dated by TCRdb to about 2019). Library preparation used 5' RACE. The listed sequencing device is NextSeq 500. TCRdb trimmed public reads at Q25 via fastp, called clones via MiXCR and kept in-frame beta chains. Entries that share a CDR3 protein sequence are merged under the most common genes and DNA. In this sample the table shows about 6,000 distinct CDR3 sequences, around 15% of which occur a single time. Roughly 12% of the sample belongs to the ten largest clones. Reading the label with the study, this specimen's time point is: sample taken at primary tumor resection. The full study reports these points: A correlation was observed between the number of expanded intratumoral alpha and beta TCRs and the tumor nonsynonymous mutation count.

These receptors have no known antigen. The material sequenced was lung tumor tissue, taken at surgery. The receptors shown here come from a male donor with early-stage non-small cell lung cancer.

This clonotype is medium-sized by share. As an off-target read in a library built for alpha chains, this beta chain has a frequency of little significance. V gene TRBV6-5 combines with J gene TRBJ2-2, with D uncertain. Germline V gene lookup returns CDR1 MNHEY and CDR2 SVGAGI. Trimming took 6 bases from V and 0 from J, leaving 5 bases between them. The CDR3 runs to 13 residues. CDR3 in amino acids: CASRSSNTGELFF. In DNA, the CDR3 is TGTGCCAGCAGGTCCTCGAACACCGGGGAGCTGTTTTTT.

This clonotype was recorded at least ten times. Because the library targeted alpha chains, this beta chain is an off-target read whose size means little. In nucleotides, the CDR3 is TGCAGTGCTAGAGTGGGCGGGGGAACCTACAATGAGCAGTTCTTC. Protein product: CSARVGGGTYNEQFF. This chain uses TRBV20-1 with TRBJ2-1; TRBD2 agrees at 7 bases. The germline V gene encodes CDR1 DFQATT and CDR2 SNEGSKA (reference sequence). V shed 1 base, J shed 2 bases, and the junction held 5 bases outside the gene matches. The CDR3 runs to 15 residues.

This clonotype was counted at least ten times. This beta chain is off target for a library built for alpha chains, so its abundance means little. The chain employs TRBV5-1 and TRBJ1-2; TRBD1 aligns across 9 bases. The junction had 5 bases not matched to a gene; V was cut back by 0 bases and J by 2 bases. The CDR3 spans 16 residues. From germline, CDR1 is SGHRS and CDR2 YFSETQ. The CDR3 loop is CASSLGPGQGNYGYTF. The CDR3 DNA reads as TGCGCCAGCAGCTTGGGACCGGGACAGGGAAACTATGGCTACACCTTC.

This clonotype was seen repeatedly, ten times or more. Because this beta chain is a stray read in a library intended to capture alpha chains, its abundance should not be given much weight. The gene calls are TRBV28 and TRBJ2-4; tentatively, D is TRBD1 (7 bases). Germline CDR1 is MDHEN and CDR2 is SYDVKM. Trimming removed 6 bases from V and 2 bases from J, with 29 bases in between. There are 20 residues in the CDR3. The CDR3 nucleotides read TGTGCCAGCAGCTACTACAGGGGCGCGGCGGGAATTGGGTCCAAAAACATTCAGTACTTC. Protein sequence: CASSYYRGAAGIGSKNIQYF.

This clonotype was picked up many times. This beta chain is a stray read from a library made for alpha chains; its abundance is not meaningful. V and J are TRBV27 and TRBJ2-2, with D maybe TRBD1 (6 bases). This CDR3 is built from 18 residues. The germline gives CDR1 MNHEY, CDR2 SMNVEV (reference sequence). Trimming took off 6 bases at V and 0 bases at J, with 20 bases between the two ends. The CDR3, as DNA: TGTGCCAGCAGCCCCGGAACAGGGTTGGGGGCGAACACCGGGGAGCTGTTTTTT. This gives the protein CASSPGTGLGANTGELFF.

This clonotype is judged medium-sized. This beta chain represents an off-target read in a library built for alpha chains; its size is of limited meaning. In DNA form, the CDR3 reads TGTGCCAGCAGCCCACGTGGCGGAGGGGGTTACGAGCAGTACTTC. Its translation is CASSPRGGGGYEQYF. V usage is TRBV7-9 and J usage is TRBJ2-7; either TRBD1 or TRBD2 may supply D (6 bases each). Germline V lookup: CDR1 SEHNR, CDR2 FQNEAQ (reference sequence). The length of the CDR3 is 15 residues. Between the trimmed V and J ends, which lost 5 bases and 4 bases, there was a span of 18 bases.

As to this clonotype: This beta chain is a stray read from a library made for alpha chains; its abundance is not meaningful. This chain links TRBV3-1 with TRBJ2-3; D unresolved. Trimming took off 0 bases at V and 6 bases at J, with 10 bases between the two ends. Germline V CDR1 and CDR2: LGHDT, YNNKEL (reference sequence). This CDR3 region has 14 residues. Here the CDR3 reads CASSQERYADTQYF. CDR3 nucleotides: TGTGCCAGCAGCCAAGAGAGATACGCGGATACGCAGTATTTT.

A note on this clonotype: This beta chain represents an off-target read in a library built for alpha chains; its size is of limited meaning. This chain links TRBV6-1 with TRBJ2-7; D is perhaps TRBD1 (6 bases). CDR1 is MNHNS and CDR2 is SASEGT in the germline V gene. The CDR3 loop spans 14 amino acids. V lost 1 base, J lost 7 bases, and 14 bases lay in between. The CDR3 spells CASSEGTARGEQYV. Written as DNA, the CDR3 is TGTGCCAGCAGTGAAGGGACAGCCCGAGGAGAGCAGTACGTC.

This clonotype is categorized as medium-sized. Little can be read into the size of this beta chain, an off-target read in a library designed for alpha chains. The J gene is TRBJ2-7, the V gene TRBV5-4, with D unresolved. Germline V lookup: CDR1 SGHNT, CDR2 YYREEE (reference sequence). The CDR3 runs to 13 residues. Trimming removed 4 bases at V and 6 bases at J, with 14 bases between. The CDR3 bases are TGTGCCAGCAGCAAGACGACAATCTCCGAGCAGTACTTC. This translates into CASSKTTISEQYF.

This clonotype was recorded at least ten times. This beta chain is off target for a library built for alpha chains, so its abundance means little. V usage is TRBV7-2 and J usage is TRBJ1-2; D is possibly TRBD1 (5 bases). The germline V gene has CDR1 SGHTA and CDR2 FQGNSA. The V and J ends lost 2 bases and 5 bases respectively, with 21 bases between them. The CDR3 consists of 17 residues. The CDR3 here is CASSLTLGEGDLYGYTF. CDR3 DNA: TGTGCCAGCAGCTTAACCCTGGGGGAGGGCGACTTGTATGGCTACACCTTC.

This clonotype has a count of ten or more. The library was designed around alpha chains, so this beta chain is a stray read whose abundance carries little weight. CDR3 residues: CASSLEAGETEAFF. CDR3 DNA sequence: TGTGCCAGCAGCTTAGAGGCAGGGGAGACTGAAGCTTTCTTT. The chain uses TRBV11-1 and TRBJ1-1; weak D call: TRBD1 (6 bases). The V gene's germline CDR1 is SGHAT and CDR2 FQDESV (reference sequence). This CDR3 is built from 14 residues. V shed 1 base and J shed 5 bases, with 11 bases lying between them.

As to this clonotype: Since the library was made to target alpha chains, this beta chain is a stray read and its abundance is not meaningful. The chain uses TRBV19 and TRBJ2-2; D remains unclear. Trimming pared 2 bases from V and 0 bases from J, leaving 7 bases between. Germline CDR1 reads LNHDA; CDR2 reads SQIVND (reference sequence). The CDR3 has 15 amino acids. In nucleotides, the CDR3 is TGTGCCAGTAGTATACAACAGACGAACACCGGGGAGCTGTTTTTT. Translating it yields CASSIQQTNTGELFF.

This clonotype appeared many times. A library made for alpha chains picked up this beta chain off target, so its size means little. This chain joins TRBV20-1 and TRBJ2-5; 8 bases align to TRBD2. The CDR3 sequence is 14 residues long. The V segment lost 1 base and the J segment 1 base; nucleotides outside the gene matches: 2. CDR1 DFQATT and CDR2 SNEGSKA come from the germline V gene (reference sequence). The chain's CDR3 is CSARAGRAQETQYF. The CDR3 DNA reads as TGCAGTGCTAGAGCCGGGAGGGCCCAAGAGACCCAGTACTTC.

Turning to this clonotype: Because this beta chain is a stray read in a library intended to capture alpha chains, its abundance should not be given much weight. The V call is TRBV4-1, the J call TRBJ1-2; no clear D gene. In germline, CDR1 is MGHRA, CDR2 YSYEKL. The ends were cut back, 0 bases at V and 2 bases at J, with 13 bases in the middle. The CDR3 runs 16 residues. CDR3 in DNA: TGCGCCAGCAGCCAAGAAGGTATAGCGGCAAACTATGGCTACACCTTC. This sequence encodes CASSQEGIAANYGYTF.

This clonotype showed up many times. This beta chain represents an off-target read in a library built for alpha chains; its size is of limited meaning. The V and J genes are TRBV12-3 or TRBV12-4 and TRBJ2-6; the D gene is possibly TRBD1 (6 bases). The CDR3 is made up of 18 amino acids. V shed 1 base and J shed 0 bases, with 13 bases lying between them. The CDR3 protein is CASSLEGGAHSGANVLTF. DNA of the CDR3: TGTGCCAGCAGTTTAGAAGGGGGAGCCCACTCTGGGGCCAACGTCCTGACTTTC.

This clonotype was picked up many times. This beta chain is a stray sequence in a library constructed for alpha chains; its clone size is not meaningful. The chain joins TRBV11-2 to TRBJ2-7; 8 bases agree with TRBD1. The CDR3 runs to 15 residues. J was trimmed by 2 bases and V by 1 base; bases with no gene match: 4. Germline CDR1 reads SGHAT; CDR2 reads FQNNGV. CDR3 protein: CASSLAAGQAYEQYF. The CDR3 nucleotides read TGTGCCAGCAGCTTAGCCGCGGGACAGGCCTACGAGCAGTACTTC.

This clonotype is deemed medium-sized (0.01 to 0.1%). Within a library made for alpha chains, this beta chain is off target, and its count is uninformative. CDR3 DNA sequence: TGCGCCAGCAGCTTCGGAGGCTCGGGGTACAATGAGCAGTTCTTC. Amino acid sequence: CASSFGGSGYNEQFF. V and J are TRBV5-1 and TRBJ2-1, with D tentatively TRBD2 (5 bases). Germline V gene sequence: CDR1 SGHRS, CDR2 YFSETQ. V gave up 2 bases and J gave up 4 bases, with 13 bases separating them. The CDR3 is 15 amino acids.

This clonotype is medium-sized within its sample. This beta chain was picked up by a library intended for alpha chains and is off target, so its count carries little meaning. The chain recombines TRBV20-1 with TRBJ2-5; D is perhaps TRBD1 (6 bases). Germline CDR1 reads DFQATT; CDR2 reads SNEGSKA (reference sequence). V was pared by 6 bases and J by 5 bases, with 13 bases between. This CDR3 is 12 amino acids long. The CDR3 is CSAIDRSETQYF. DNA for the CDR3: TGCAGTGCCATAGACAGGAGCGAGACCCAGTACTTC.

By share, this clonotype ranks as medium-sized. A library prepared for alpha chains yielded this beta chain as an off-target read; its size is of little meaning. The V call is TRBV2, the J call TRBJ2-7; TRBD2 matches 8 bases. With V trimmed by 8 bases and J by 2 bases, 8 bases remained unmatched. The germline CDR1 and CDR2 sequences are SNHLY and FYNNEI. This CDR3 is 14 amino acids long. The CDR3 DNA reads TGTGCCAGCGGGGGAACTAGCGGAACCTACGAGCAGTACTTC. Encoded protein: CASGGTSGTYEQYF.

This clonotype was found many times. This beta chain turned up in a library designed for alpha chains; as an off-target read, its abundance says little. CDR3 in amino acids: CASSTPGHITGELFF. CDR3 sequence (DNA): TGTGCCAGCAGCACCCCGGGACACATCACCGGGGAGCTGTTTTTT. V and J are TRBV5-6 and TRBJ2-2, with D possibly matching TRBD1 (6 bases). The CDR3 extends over 15 amino acids. V lost 4 bases and J lost 4, with 14 bases in between. Germline CDR1 reads SGHDT; CDR2 reads YYEEEE.

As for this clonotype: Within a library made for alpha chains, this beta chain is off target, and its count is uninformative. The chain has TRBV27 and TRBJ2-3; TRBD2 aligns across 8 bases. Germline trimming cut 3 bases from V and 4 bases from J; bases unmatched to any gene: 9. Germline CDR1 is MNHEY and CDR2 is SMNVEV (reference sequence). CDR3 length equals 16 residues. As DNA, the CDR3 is TGTGCCAGCAGTTTCCGGGTAGCGGGGAGGGCAGATACGCAGTATTTT. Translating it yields CASSFRVAGRADTQYF.

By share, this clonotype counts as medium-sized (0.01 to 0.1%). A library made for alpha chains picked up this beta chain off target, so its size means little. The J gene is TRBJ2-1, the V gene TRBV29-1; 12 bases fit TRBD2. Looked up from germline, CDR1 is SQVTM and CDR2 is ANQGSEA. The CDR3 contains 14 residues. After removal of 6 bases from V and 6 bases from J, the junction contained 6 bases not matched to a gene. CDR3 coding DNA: TGCAGCGTCGAGACTAGCGGGAGTAGCAATGAGCAGTTCTTC. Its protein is CSVETSGSSNEQFF.